The 18 T cell receptor beta chains listed next were all sequenced from one sample in a study of identical twins. In TCRdb, the 5' RACE reads were re-called with MiXCR into one record per CDR3 protein. The sample comprises 500,000 to 600,000 distinct CDR3 sequences, about 20% of which are singletons, and about 0.91% rests with the top ten. The same sample was also studied in work on T cells expressing NK-cell markers.

Sequencing was carried out using CD4+ T cells sorted from blood. The receptor set was obtained from a young woman in good health.

A few counts support this clonotype. The chain uses TRBV5-6 and TRBJ2-1; D is unresolved. This CDR3 spans 15 amino acids. Germline V gene sequence: CDR1 SGHDT, CDR2 YYEEEE. V was cut by 1 base and J by 10 bases, with 18 bases left in between. This CDR3 is CASSLKAKFPSEQFF. The CDR3 region has the DNA TGTGCCAGCAGCTTGAAGGCTAAGTTCCCCTCCGAGCAGTTCTTC.

In its sample, this clonotype was seen once. The V gene is TRBV20-1, the J gene TRBJ2-1; the D gene is possibly TRBD2 (5 bases). Germline CDR1 DFQATT, CDR2 SNEGSKA (reference sequence). The ends were cut back, 2 bases at V and 8 bases at J, with 16 bases in the middle. This CDR3 has 14 amino acids. The CDR3 bases are TGCAGTGCTAGATCGCGGCAAGGACTCTATGAGCAGTTCTTC. It is translated as CSARSRQGLYEQFF.

The chain carries TRBV10-3 and TRBJ2-2; D might be TRBD2 (6 bases). Deletions cut 7 bases from V and 6 bases from J, with 12 bases between. Per germline, CDR1 ENHRY and CDR2 SYGVKD. This CDR3 is 13 amino acids long. The chain's CDR3 is CAIKYGGAGELFF. CDR3 nucleotides: TGTGCCATCAAATACGGCGGGGCCGGGGAGCTGTTTTTT.

The rearrangement joins TRBV27 to TRBJ2-3, with TRBD1 matching 10 bases. CDR3 length equals 16 residues. Germline-derived CDR1 and CDR2 are MNHEY and SMNVEV (reference sequence). V dropped 5 bases and J dropped 4; count of bases not matched to a gene: 9. CDR3 amino acids: CASSPIDRGRPDTQYF. For the CDR3, the DNA is TGTGCCAGCAGTCCCATTGACAGGGGGCGCCCAGATACGCAGTATTTT.

This clonotype was seen more than once but under ten times. The CDR3 reads CASSADALETQYF. The CDR3 bases are TGTGCCAGCAGCGCCGACGCGTTAGAGACCCAGTACTTC. V and J are TRBV6-2 or TRBV6-3 and TRBJ2-5; D uncertain. The CDR3 is made up of 13 amino acids. Trimming removed 6 bases from V and 4 bases from J, with 12 bases in between. Per the germline V gene, CDR1 is MNHEY and CDR2 is SVGEGT.

The table lists this clonotype with a few counts. This sequence joins TRBV20-1 and TRBJ2-1; 16 bases align to TRBD2. V was pared by 5 bases and J by 4 bases, with 5 bases of the junction left unmatched. The CDR3 covers 16 residues. Germline V gene lookup returns CDR1 DFQATT and CDR2 SNEGSKA (reference sequence). Here the CDR3 DNA reads TGCAGTGCTGCGGGACTAGCGGGAGGGAAGTACAATGAGCAGTTCTTC. This translates into CSAAGLAGGKYNEQFF.

The gene calls are TRBV7-9 and TRBJ2-2; no definite D call. Trimming cost V 3 bases and J 0 bases, with 5 bases left between them. In germline, CDR1 is SEHNR, CDR2 FQNEAQ (reference sequence). The CDR3 length is 14 residues. This chain's CDR3 is CASSLSTNTGELFF. CDR3 coding DNA: TGTGCCAGCAGCTTGTCCACGAACACCGGGGAGCTGTTTTTT.

This CDR3 reads CASSEFGEKLFF. DNA of the CDR3: TGTGCCAGCAGTGAATTTGGGGAAAAACTGTTTTTT. The chain combines TRBV25-1 with TRBJ1-4; D gene uncertain. CDR3 length: 12 residues. Trimming took off 1 base at V and 8 bases at J, with 5 bases between the two ends. Germline V gives CDR1 MGHDK, CDR2 SYGVNS.

The chain joins TRBV4-1 to TRBJ1-2; D is ambiguous. CDR1 MGHRA and CDR2 YSYEKL come from the germline V gene. V was pared by 1 base and J by 7 bases, with 16 bases between. The CDR3 spans 15 residues. Here the CDR3 DNA reads TGCGCCAGCAGCCAAGTTGTCAGAGCTGATCCTGGCTACACCTTC. Amino acids: CASSQVVRADPGYTF.

This clonotype turned up a few times. Germline is not matched at one junction end, which may reflect a read error. The chain has TRBV7-7 and TRBJ2-5; tentatively, D is TRBD2 (5 bases). The CDR3 sequence is 12 residues long. Per the germline V gene, CDR1 is SSHAT and CDR2 is FNYEAQ (reference sequence). The CDR3 sequence is CASSLVPGTQYF. The CDR3 DNA sequence: TGTGCTAGCAGCTTAGTTCCGGGAACCCAGTACTTC.

This clonotype appeared a few times. This chain joins TRBV24-1 and TRBJ2-5; D is unclear. The ends were cut back, 3 bases at V and 2 bases at J, with 12 bases in the middle. The CDR3 loop spans 15 amino acids. CDR1 is KGHDR and CDR2 is SFDVKD in the germline V gene. CDR3 sequence: CATSDPSTEQETQYF. CDR3 in DNA: TGTGCCACCAGTGATCCGTCGACGGAACAAGAGACCCAGTACTTC.

CDR3 sequence: CASSLSGEGYGYTF. DNA for the CDR3: TGCGCCAGCAGCTTGTCGGGGGAAGGCTATGGCTACACCTTC. This chain uses TRBV5-1 with TRBJ1-2; tentatively, D is TRBD1 (5 bases). The length of the CDR3 is 14 residues. V was cut by 1 base and J by 4 bases, with 11 bases left in between. CDR1 and CDR2 (germline): SGHRS, YFSETQ. Variable domain in full (rest from reference TRBV5-1 and TRBJ1-2): KAGVTQTPRYLIKTRGQQVTLSCSPISGHRSVSWYQQTPGQGLQFLFEYFSETQRNKGNFPGRFSGRQFSNSRSEMNVSTLELGDSALYLCASSLSGEGYGYTFGSGTRLTVV.

The chain links TRBV5-1 to TRBJ2-3, with TRBD2 matching 7 bases. Germline loops: CDR1 SGHRS, CDR2 YFSETQ. The CDR3 is made up of 18 amino acids. The junction had 15 bases not matched to a gene; V was cut back by 0 bases and J by 5 bases. In DNA form, the CDR3 reads TGCGCCAGCAGCTTGGGGCCGGGGGAGGGCCGTTTTGTAGATACGCAGTATTTT. Its protein product is CASSLGPGEGRFVDTQYF.

This clonotype appeared a few times. This chain joins TRBV20-1 and TRBJ1-6, with 10 bases fitting TRBD1. V was pared by 5 bases and J by 8 bases, with 3 bases of the junction left unmatched. This CDR3 contains 13 residues. Germline V gene lookup returns CDR1 DFQATT and CDR2 SNEGSKA (reference sequence). The CDR3 bases are TGCAGTGCTGGGACAGGGGCGGATTCACCCCTCCACTTT. It translates to CSAGTGADSPLHF.

This sequence joins TRBV11-2 and TRBJ2-7, with a possible D match to TRBD2 (6 bases). The CDR3 has 15 amino acids. Looked up from germline, CDR1 is SGHAT and CDR2 is FQNNGV. Trimming cost V 6 bases and J 1 base, with 16 bases left between them. As DNA, the CDR3 is TGTGCCAGCAGTCCCCTTTGGCGGGGATCCTACGAGCAGTACTTC. It codes for CASSPLWRGSYEQYF. The full variable domain, with the rest looked up from reference TRBV11-2 and TRBJ2-7, is EAGVAQSPRYKIIEKRQSVAFWCNPISGHATLYWYQQILGQGPKLLIQFQNNGVVDDSQLPKDRFSAERLKGVDSTLKIQPAKLEDSAVYLCASSPLWRGSYEQYFGPGTRLTVT.

The rearrangement uses TRBV11-3 and TRBJ2-3; D is ambiguous. In germline, CDR1 is SGHNT, CDR2 YENEEA. V was cut by 5 bases and J by 2 bases, with 8 bases left in between. The CDR3 covers 13 residues. This CDR3 is CASSRGPTDTQYF. Written as DNA, the CDR3 is TGTGCCAGCAGCCGCGGACCCACAGATACGCAGTATTTT.

This clonotype was observed a few times. This sequence joins TRBV27 and TRBJ2-3, with a tentative D call TRBD1 (5 bases). The CDR3 is 14 residues long. Deletions cut 6 bases from V and 5 bases from J, with 15 bases between. CDR1 is MNHEY and CDR2 is SMNVEV in the germline V gene (reference sequence). CDR3 region: CASSPEGQGDTQYF. The CDR3 DNA sequence: TGTGCCAGCAGCCCCGAAGGGCAGGGAGATACGCAGTATTTT.

The V call is TRBV20-1, the J call TRBJ2-7; D is uncertain. CDR1 and CDR2 from the germline V gene are DFQATT and SNEGSKA (reference sequence). This CDR3 contains 13 residues. Trimming pared 7 bases from V and 0 bases from J, leaving 13 bases between. CDR3 sequence reads: CSVKTPSSYEQYF. The CDR3 bases are TGCAGTGTTAAGACACCAAGCTCCTACGAGCAGTACTTC.